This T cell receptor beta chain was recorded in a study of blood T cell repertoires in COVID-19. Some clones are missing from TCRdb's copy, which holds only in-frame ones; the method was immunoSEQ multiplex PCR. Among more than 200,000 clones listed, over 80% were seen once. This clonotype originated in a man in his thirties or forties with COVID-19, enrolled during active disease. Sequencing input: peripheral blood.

The CDR3 is CSVEVSSYNEQFF. The DNA for the CDR3 is TGCAGCGTTGAAGTCAGCTCCTACAATGAGCAGTTCTTC. The V call is TRBV29-1, the J call TRBJ2-1; D unresolved. The length of the CDR3 is 13 residues. V was cut by 1 base and J by 0 bases, with 4 bases left in between. The germline V gene has CDR1 SQVTM and CDR2 ANQGSEA.